This TCR beta chain was captured in a study of identical twins. A universal primer site came from template switching; cDNA carried unique molecular identifiers. TCRdb re-derived calls from the 5' RACE reads in MiXCR, one entry per CDR3 protein. The sample includes about 660,000 distinct CDR3 sequences, about 9.4% of them seen just once. Germline V lookup: CDR1 MGHDK, CDR2 SYGVNS. The CDR3 runs to 14 residues. The V and J ends lost 5 bases and 7 bases respectively, with 12 bases between them. This clonotype was counted at least ten times. The data also belong to a second study, concerning yellow fever vaccine responses in identical twins. Turning to that study: Vaccine T cell responses of twins reportedly seemed partly convergent and partly personalized.

Sequencing was performed on PBMCs. J is TRBJ1-6 and V is TRBV25-1, with a weak D call TRBD1 (6 bases). This TCR was recovered from a woman between 18 and 29 years old in good health. The CDR3 loop reads CASSLQGNNSPLHF. CDR3 nucleotides: TGTGCCAGCAGTTTACAGGGCAACAATTCACCCCTCCACTTT.